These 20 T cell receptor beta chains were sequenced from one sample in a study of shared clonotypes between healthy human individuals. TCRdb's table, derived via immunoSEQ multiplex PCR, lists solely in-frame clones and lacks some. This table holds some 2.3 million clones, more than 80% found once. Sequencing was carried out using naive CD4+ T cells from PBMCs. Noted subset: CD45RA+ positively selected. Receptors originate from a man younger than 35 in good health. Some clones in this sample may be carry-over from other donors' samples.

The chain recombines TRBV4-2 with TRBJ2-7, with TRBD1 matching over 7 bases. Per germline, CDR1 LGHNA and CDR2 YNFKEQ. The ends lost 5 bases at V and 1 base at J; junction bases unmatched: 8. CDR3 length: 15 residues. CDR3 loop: CASSLGGRGSYEQYF. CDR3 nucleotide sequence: TGTGCCAGCAGCTTGGGCGGCAGGGGGTCCTACGAGCAGTACTTC.

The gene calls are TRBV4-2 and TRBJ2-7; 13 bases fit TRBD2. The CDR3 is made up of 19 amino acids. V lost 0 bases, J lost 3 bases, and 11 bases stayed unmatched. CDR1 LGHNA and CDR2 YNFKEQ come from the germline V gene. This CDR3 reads CASSQDGFLRTSGSYEQYF. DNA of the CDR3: TGTGCCAGCAGCCAAGATGGTTTCCTAAGGACTAGCGGGAGCTACGAGCAGTACTTC.

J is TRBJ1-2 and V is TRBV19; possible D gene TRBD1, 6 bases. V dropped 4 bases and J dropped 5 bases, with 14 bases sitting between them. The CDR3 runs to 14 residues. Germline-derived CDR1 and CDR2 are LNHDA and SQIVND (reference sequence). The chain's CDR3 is CASSNTGTTYGYTF. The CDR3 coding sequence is TGTGCCAGTAGTAACACCGGGACAACATATGGCTACACCTTC.

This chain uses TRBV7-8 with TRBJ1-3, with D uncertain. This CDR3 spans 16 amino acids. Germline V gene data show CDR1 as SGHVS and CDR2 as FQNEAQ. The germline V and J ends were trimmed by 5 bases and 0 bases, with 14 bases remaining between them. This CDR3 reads CASSPRQTFSGNTIYF. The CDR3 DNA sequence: TGTGCCAGCAGCCCACGACAAACCTTCTCTGGAAACACCATATATTTT.

CDR3 DNA: TGCGCCAGCAGCTCTATTCGGGAGGGCCACCACGAGCAGTACTTC. This gives the protein CASSSIREGHHEQYF. The chain couples TRBV5-1 to TRBJ2-7; 8 nucleotides match TRBD2. This CDR3 is 15 amino acids long. V lost 3 bases, J lost 5 bases, and 10 bases stayed unmatched. Germline V gene data show CDR1 as SGHRS and CDR2 as YFSETQ.

CDR3 nucleotide sequence: TGTGCCAGCAGTTTCGGCAGGGGGGCCACCGGGGAGCTGTTTTTT. This gives the protein CASSFGRGATGELFF. The rearrangement links TRBV27 to TRBJ2-2; a weak D match, TRBD1 (7 bases). CDR1 is MNHEY, CDR2 SMNVEV, per germline (reference sequence). The CDR3 covers 15 residues. V dropped 3 bases and J dropped 4 bases, with 12 bases sitting between them.

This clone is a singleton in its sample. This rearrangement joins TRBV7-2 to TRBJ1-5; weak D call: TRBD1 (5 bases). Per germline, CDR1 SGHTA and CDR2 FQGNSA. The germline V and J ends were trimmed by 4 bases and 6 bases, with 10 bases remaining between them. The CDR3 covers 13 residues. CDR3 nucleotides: TGTGCCAGCAGCTACTGGGGGGGTCAGCCCCAGCATTTT. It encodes CASSYWGGQPQHF.

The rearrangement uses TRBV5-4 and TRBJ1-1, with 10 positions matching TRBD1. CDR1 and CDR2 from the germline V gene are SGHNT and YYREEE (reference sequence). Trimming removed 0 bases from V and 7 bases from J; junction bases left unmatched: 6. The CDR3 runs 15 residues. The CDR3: CASSLDPGTGVEAFF. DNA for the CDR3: TGTGCCAGCAGCTTGGATCCGGGGACAGGGGTTGAAGCTTTCTTT.

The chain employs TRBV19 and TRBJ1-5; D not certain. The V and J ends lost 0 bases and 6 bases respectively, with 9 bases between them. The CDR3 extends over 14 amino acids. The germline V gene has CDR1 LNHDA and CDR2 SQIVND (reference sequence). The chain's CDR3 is CASSIEVTLQPQHF. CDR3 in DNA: TGTGCCAGTAGTATAGAGGTGACCCTTCAGCCCCAGCATTTT.

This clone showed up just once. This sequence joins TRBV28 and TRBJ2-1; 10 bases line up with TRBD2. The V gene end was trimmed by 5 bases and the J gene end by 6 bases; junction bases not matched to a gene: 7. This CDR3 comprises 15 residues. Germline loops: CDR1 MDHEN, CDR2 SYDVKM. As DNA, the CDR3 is TGTGCCAGCAGTACAAGCGGGAGGGGCTCCAATGAGCAGTTCTTC. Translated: CASSTSGRGSNEQFF.

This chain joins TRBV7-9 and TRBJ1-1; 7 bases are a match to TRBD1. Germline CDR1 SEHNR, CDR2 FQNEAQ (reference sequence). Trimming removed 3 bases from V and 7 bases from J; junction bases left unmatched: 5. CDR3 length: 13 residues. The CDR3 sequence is CASSFTGEGEAFF. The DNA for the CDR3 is TGTGCCAGCAGCTTCACAGGGGAAGGTGAAGCTTTCTTT.

The CDR3 DNA reads as TGTGCCAGCAGCTTAAGGGCCGGGAGCTCCTACAATGAGCAGTTCTTC. Protein sequence: CASSLRAGSSYNEQFF. The chain has TRBV9 and TRBJ2-1; perhaps TRBD2 as D (6 bases). CDR3 size: 16 residues. Germline CDR1 reads SGDLS; CDR2 reads YYNGEE. V lost 4 bases and J 0 bases, leaving 14 bases between the germline ends.

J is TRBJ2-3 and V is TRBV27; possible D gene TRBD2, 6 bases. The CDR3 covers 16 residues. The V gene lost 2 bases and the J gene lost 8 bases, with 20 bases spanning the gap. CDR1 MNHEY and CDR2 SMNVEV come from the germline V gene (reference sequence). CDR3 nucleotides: TGTGCCAGCAGTTTAGAGGGAGGTCCATTTCACGTTACGCAGTATTTT. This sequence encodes CASSLEGGPFHVTQYF.

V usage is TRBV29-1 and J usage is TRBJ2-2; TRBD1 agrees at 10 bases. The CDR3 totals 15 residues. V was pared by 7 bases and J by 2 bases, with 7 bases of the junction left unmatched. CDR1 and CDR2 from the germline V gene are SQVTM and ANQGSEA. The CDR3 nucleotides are TGCAGCGGGAAGGGGACAGGGGTTAACACCGGGGAGCTGTTTTTT. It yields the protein CSGKGTGVNTGELFF.

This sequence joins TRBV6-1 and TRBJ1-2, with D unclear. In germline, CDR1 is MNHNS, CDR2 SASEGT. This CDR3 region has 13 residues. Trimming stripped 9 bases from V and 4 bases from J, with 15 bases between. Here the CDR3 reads CASQDPLGYGYTF. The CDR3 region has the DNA TGTGCCAGTCAGGACCCCCTCGGCTATGGCTACACCTTC.

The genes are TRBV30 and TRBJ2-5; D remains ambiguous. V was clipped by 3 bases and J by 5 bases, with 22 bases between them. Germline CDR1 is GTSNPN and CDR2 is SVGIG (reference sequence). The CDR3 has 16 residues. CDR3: CAWRPSWGFRAETQYF. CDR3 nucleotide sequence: TGTGCCTGGAGACCCTCGTGGGGATTTCGCGCCGAGACCCAGTACTTC.

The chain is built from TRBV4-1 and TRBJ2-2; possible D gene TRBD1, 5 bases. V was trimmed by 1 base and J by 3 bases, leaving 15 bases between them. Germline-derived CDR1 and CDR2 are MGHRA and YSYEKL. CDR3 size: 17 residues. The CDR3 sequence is CASSQVSGSSYTGELFF. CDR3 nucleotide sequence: TGCGCCAGCAGCCAAGTTTCAGGGTCATCGTACACCGGGGAGCTGTTTTTT.

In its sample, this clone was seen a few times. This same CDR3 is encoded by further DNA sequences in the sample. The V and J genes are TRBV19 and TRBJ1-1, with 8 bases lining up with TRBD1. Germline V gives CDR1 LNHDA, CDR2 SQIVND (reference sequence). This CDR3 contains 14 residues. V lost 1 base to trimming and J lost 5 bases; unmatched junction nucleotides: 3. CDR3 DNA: TGTGCCAGTAGTATAGTCACAGGGGGGACTGAAGCTTTCTTT. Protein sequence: CASSIVTGGTEAFF.

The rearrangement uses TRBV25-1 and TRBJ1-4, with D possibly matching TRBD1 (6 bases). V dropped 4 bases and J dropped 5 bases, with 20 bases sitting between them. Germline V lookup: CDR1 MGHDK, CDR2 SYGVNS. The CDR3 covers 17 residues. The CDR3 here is CASSARPGGRGNEKLFF. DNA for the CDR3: TGTGCCAGCAGTGCCCGTCCTGGGGGCAGGGGAAATGAAAAACTGTTTTTT.

In nucleotides, the CDR3 is TGTGCCAGTACGACGACCGGGACAGCTGGAAACACCATATATTTT. Protein: CASTTTGTAGNTIYF. The rearrangement links TRBV19 to TRBJ1-3; 7 bases fit TRBD1. Germline CDR1 is LNHDA and CDR2 is SQIVND (reference sequence). CDR3 size: 15 residues. Losses at the gene ends were 7 bases for V and 2 bases for J; bases not matched to a gene: 8.